The clone carrying this T cell receptor (beta chain) has a single count. V trimming: 5 bases; J trimming: 4 bases; junction bases outside the gene matches: 5. Germline V gene lookup returns CDR1 SGHTA and CDR2 FQGTGA. The CDR3 consists of 14 residues. TCRdb ran MiXCR on the 5' RACE reads and lists one entry per CDR3 protein. Among 700,000 or so distinct CDR3 sequences, over 20% were seen once, and the ten largest hold approximately 4.3%. This sample is drawn from a study of identical twins. The same specimen was also included in a second study, on T cells expressing NK-cell markers.

What was sequenced was PBMCs. V gene TRBV7-3 combines with J gene TRBJ1-5; 7 nucleotides match TRBD1. The sequence was collected from a woman younger than 30 in good health. CDR3 region: CASSATGANQPQHF. The CDR3, as DNA: TGTGCCAGCAGCGCTACAGGGGCTAATCAGCCCCAGCATTTT.